This T cell receptor beta chain was recovered during a study of shared clonotypes between healthy human individuals. Study-wide findings and caveats: Researchers sampled blood only, noting tissue repertoires likely differ.

The CDR3 is made up of 13 amino acids. V dropped 5 bases and J dropped 8; count of bases not matched to a gene: 7. Germline CDR1 MNHEY, CDR2 SVGAGI. Details on this clone: Its antigen remains unknown.

As processed by the authors: For the immunoSEQ data, sequences were junction-only without quality scores, so filtering differed. Clones were read by immunoSEQ multiplex PCR, and TCRdb kept only the in-frame ones, dropping some. V and J calls and clone size are copied from that table; D and trimming were computed from the DNA. The table has just over 2,000,000 clones, 90% to 95% seen once; the top ten hold 0.1% to 0.15%. This sequence was found in a man between 18 and 35 years old in good health. Sequenced sample: naive CD4+ T cells sorted from blood. Regarding subset: CD45RA+ positively selected. The chain is built from TRBV6-5 and TRBJ2-3; 7 nucleotides align to TRBD1. The CDR3 spells CASSHPGQPTQYF. CDR3 DNA: TGTGCCAGCAGTCACCCGGGACAGCCTACGCAGTATTTT.